This T cell receptor (beta chain) comes out of a study of blood T cell repertoires in COVID-19. Background on the study: Acute and convalescent COVID-19 samples came from the United States, Italy and Spain. Nucleic acid was either cDNA or gDNA, and it came from T cells, B-cell-depleted T cells, or PBMCs.

Libraries were prepared by immunoSEQ multiplex PCR; TCRdb keeps only in-frame clonotypes and omits some of them. The table lists some 220,000 clones, more than 80% of them singletons, with around 5.2% in the top ten. The sequence came from a human donor in a cohort sampled during active COVID-19. Sample: peripheral blood.

The DNA for the CDR3 is TGTGCCAGCAGTCTTCGACTAGCGGGGGCCTTGCAGTATTTT. Encoded protein: CASSLRLAGALQYF. The chain is built from TRBV27 and TRBJ2-3; TRBD2 matches 12 bases. Germline CDR1 MNHEY, CDR2 SMNVEV (reference sequence). There are 14 residues in the CDR3. After removal of 5 bases from V and 11 bases from J, the junction contained 8 bases not matched to a gene.